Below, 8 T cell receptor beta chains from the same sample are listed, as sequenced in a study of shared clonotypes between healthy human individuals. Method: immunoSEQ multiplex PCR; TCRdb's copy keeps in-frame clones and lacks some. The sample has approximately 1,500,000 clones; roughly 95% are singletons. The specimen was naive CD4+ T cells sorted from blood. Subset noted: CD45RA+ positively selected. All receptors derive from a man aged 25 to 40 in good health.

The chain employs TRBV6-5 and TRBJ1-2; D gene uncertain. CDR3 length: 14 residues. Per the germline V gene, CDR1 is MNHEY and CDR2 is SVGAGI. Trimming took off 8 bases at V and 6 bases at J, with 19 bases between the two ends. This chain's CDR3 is CASAPTPSLHGYTF. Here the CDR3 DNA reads TGTGCCAGCGCCCCCACGCCATCCTTGCATGGCTACACCTTC.

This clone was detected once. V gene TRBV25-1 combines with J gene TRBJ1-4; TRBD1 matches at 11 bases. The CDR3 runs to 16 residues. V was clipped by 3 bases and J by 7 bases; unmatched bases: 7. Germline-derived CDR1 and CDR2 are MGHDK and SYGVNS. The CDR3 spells CASSDGQGAVGEKLFF. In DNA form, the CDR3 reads TGTGCCAGCAGTGATGGACAGGGGGCGGTGGGTGAAAAACTGTTTTTT. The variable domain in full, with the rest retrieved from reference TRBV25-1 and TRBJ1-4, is EADIYQTPRYLVIGTGKKITLECSQTMGHDKMYWYQQDPGMELHLIHYSYGVNSTEKGDLSSESTVSRIRTEHFPLTLESARPSHTSQYLCASSDGQGAVGEKLFFGSGTQLSVL.

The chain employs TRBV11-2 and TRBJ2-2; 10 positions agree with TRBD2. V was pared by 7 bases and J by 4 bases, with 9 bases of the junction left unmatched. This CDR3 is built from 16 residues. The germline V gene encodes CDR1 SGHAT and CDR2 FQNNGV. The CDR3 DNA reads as TGTGCCAGCACCGTCTCCCGACTAGCGGGCACCGGGGAGCTGTTTTTT. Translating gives CASTVSRLAGTGELFF.

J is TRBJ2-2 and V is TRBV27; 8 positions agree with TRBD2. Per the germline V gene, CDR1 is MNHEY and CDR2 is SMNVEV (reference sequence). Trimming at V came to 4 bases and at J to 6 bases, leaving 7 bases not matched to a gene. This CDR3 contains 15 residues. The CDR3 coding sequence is TGTGCCAGCAGTTCTCGGACTAGCTCTGCCGGGGAGCTGTTTTTT. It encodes CASSSRTSSAGELFF.

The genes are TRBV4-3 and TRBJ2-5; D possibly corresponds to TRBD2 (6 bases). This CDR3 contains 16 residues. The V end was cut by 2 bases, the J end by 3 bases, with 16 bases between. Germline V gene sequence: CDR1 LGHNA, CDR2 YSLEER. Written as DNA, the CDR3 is TGCGCCAGCAGCCAATGTCTCCGGGAGTGTGAAGAGACCCAGTACTTC. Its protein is CASSQCLRECEETQYF.

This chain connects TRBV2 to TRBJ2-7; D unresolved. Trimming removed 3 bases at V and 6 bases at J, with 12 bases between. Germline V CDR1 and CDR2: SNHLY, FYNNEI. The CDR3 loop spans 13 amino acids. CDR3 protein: CASSDGQKTEQYF. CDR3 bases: TGTGCCAGCAGTGATGGCCAGAAGACCGAGCAGTACTTC.

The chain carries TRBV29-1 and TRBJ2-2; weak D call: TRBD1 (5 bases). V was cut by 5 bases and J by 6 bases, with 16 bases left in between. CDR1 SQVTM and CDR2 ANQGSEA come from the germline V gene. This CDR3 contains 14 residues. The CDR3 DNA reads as TGCAGCGTTCGCCAGGGAAGTAATTCCGGGGAGCTGTTTTTT. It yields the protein CSVRQGSNSGELFF.

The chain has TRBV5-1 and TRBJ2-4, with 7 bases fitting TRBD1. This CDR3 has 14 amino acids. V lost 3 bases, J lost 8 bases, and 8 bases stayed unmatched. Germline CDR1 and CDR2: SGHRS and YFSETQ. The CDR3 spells CASSSGTVPDIQYF. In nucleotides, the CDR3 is TGCGCCAGCAGCTCCGGGACAGTCCCGGACATTCAGTACTTC. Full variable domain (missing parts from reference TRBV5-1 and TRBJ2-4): KAGVTQTPRYLIKTRGQQVTLSCSPISGHRSVSWYQQTPGQGLQFLFEYFSETQRNKGNFPGRFSGRQFSNSRSEMNVSTLELGDSALYLCASSSGTVPDIQYFGAGTRLSVL.